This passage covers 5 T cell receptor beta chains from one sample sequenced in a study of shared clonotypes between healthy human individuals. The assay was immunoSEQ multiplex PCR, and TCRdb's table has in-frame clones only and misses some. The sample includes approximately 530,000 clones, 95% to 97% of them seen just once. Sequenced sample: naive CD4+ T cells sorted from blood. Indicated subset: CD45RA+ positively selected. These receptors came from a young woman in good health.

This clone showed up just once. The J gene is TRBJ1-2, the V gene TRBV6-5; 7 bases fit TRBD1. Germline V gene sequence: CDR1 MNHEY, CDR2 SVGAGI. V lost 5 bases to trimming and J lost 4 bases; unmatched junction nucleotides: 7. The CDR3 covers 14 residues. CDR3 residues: CASSKRQGSYGYTF. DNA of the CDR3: TGTGCCAGCAGTAAAAGACAGGGATCCTATGGCTACACCTTC.

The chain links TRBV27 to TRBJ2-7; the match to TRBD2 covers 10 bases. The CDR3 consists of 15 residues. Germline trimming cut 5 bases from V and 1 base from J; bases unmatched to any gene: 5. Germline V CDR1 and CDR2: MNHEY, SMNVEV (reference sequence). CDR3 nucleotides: TGTGCCAGCAGTCCCCTAGCGGGGGCTTCCTACGAGCAGTACTTC. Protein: CASSPLAGASYEQYF.

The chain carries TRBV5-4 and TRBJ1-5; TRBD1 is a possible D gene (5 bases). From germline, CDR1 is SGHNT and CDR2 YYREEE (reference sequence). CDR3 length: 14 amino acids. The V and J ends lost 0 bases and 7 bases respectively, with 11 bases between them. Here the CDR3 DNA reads TGTGCCAGCAGCTTGGGTGGGGGAGGGCAGCCCCAGCATTTT. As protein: CASSLGGGGQPQHF.

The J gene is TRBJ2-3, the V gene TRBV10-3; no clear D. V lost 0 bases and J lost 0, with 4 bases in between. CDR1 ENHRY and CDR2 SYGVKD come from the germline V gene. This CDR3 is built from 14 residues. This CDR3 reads CAISESVSTDTQYF. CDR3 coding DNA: TGTGCCATCAGTGAGTCTGTGAGCACAGATACGCAGTATTTT.

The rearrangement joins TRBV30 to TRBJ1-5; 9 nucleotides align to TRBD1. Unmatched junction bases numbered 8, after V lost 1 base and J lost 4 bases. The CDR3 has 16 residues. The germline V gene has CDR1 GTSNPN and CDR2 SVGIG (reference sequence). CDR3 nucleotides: TGTGCCTGGAGTGCGCGGGACAGGGAGGGAAATCAGCCCCAGCATTTT. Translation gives CAWSARDREGNQPQHF. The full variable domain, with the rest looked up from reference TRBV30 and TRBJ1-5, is SQTIHQWPATLVQPVGSPLSLECTVEGTSNPNLYWYRQAAGRGLQLLFYSVGIGQISSEVPQNLSASRPQDRQFILSSKKLLLSDSGFYLCAWSARDREGNQPQHFGDGTRLSIL.